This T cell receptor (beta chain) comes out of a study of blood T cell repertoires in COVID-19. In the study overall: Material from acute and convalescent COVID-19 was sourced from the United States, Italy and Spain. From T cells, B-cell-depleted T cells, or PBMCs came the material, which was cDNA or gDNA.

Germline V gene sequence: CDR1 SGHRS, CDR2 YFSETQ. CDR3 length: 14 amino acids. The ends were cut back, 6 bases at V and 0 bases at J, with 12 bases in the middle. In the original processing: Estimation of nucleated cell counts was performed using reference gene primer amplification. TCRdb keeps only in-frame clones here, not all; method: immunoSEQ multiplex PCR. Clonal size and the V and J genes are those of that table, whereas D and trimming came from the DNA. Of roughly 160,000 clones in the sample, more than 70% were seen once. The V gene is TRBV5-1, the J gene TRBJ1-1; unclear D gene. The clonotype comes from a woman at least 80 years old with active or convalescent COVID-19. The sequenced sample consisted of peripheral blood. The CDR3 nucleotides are TGCGCCAGCACCCCTGCTACAGTGAACACTGAAGCTTTCTTT. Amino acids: CASTPATVNTEAFF.